This record looks at one T cell receptor (beta chain) sequence and its context. Its antigen is not known. The data were taken from a study of cytomegalovirus exposure and HLA in healthy donors. Study context: Out of roughly 170 million T cells, an earlier analysis found over 100 million unique TCR beta sequences in total.

Study-wide points: Association of a missense DCLRE1C variant with TCR beta V- and J-gene trimming was reported in a later analysis.

PCR involved 60 Vbeta and 13 Jbeta primers. This table comes from immunoSEQ multiplex PCR, and its TCRdb copy is limited to in-frame clones, with some not included. The profile shows approximately 150,000 clones, roughly 80% of them singletons. From germline, CDR1 is MNHEY and CDR2 SMNVEV (reference sequence). V was pared by 3 bases and J by 3 bases, with 7 bases of the junction left unmatched. The CDR3 is made up of 16 amino acids. The sequencing input was PBMCs. The chain links TRBV27 to TRBJ1-5; TRBD1 agrees at 8 bases. The TCR originated in a man aged 45-65 years in good health and CMV-seropositive. The CDR3 sequence: CASSFAGGLHNQPQHF. The CDR3 DNA is TGTGCCAGCAGTTTTGCAGGGGGCCTTCACAATCAGCCCCAGCATTTT.